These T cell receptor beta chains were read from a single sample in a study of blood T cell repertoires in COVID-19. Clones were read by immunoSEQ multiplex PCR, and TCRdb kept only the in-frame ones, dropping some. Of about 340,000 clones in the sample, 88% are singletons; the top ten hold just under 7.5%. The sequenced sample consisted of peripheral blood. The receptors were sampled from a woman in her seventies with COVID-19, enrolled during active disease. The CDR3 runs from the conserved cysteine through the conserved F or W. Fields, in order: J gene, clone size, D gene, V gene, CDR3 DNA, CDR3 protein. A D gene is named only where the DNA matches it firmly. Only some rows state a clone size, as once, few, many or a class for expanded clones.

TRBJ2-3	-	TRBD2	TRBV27	TGTGCCAGCTCGGATTTGGGCGGGGGGGTGAGCACAGATACGCAGTATTTT	CASSDLGGGVSTDTQYF
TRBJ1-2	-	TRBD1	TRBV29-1	TGCAGCGTTGGGTGGCAGGGGGCCGGTGGAGGCTATGGCTACACCTTC	CSVGWQGAGGGYGYTF
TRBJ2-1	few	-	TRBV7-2	TGTGCCAGCAGCGCGAATCACGGGACTGGGAAGTTCTTC	CASSANHGTGKFF
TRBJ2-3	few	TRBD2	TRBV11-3	TGTGCCAGCAGCTCCGTTCGCGGGGGGCCGTGCAGCACAGATACGCAGTATTTT	CASSSVRGGPCSTDTQYF
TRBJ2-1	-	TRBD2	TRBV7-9	TGTGCCAGCAGCTTGGGTTTCGGACTAGCGGGGGATGAGCAGTTCTTC	CASSLGFGLAGDEQFF
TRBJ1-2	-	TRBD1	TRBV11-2	TGTGCCAGCAGCTTGGGACAGGGCCCTAACTATGGCTACACCTTC	CASSLGQGPNYGYTF
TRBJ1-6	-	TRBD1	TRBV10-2	TGCGCCAGCAGGGTACAGGGGAGTTCACCCCTCCACTTT	CASRVQGSSPLHF
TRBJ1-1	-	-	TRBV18	TGTGCCAGCTCACCAACCGGGAAGACGGTCACTGAAGCTTTCTTT	CASSPTGKTVTEAFF
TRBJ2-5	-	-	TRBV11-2	TGTGCCAGCGGATCGGGGGTCCAAGAGACCCAGTACTTC	CASGSGVQETQYF
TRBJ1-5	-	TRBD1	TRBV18	TGTGCCAGCTCACAGGGACAGGGTACTCAGCCCCAGCATTTT	CASSQGQGTQPQHF
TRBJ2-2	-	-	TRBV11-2	TGTGCCAGCAGTGAAGCGTACACCGGGGAGCTGTTTTTT	CASSEAYTGELFF
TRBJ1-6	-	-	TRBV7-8	TGTGCCAGCAGCGCCCAGGGGAATTCACCCCTCCACTTT	CASSAQGNSPLHF
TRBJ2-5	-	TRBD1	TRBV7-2	TGTGCCAGCAGCCAACGACAGGGGCGCCAGCAAGAGACCCAGTACTTC	CASSQRQGRQQETQYF
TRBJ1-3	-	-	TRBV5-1	TGCGCCAGCAGCGCGGGGACGGTTGACTCTGGAAACACCATATATTTT	CASSAGTVDSGNTIYF
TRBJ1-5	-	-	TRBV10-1	TGCGCCAGCAGTGAGTCGAAAGGGGGTAATCAGCCCCAGCATTTT	CASSESKGGNQPQHF
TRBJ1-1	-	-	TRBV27	TGTGCCAGCAGTCCCCTGATGAGAGGCACTGAAGCTTTCTTT	CASSPLMRGTEAFF
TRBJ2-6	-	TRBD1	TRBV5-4	TGTGCCAGCAGCTCCGCAGGGGGCTGGTCCAACGTCCTGACTTTC	CASSSAGGWSNVLTF
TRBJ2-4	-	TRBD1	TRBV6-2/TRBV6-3	TGTGCCAGCAGCACACAGGGGGCCATTCAGTACTTC	CASSTQGAIQYF
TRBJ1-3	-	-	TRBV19	TGTGCCAGTAACGAGGAGGGCCGGGCCACCATATATTTT	CASNEEGRATIYF
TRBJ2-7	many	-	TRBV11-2	TGTGCCAGCAGCTTCAAGATAGCGAGGTACGAGCAGTACTTC	CASSFKIARYEQYF
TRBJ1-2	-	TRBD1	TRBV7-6	TGTGCCAGCAGCCCGCTACAGGGGAGTTTCTATGGCTACACCTTC	CASSPLQGSFYGYTF
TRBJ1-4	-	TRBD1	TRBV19	TGTGCCAGTAGTATGTCACAGGGGAGAGAAAAACTGTTTTTT	CASSMSQGREKLFF
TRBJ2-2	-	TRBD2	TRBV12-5	TGTGCTAGTGGCATAGCGGGGGGGCCCTCCGGGGAGCTGTTTTTT	CASGIAGGPSGELFF
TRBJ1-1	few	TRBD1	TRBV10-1	TGCGCCAGCATGGGACAGATGAACACTGAAGCTTTCTTT	CASMGQMNTEAFF
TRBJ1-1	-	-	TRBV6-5	TGTGCCAGCAACCGCGACAGAATGAACACTGAAGCTTTCTTT	CASNRDRMNTEAFF
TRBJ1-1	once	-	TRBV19	TGTGCCAGTAGTATAGGGGAGGCAGGGTGGAACACTGAAGCTTTCTTT	CASSIGEAGWNTEAFF
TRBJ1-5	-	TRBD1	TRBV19	TGTGCCAGTAGTTCCCCTTACAGGGGCATCGACAGTCGCCAGCCCCAGCATTTT	CASSSPYRGIDSRQPQHF
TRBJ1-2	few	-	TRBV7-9	TGTGCCAGCAGCTTGTATGAGGATTATGGCTACACCTTC	CASSLYEDYGYTF
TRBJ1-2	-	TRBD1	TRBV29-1	TGCAGCGTCTTAGACAGGGGGAACTATGGCTACACCTTC	CSVLDRGNYGYTF
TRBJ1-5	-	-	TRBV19	TGTGCCAGTAGTATCTTTGGGGGGACTACCAATCAGCCCCAGCATTTT	CASSIFGGTTNQPQHF
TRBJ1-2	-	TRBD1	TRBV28	TGTGCCAGCAGCCAGGGACAGACCCCCTATGGCTACACCTTC	CASSQGQTPYGYTF
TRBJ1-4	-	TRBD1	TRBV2	TGTGCCAGCAGTAAGGACAGGAATAATGAAAAACTGTTTTTT	CASSKDRNNEKLFF
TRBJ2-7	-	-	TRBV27	TGTGCCAGCAGTTTATCTTCAACAGTCCCTTCTCCCTACGAGCAGTACTTC	CASSLSSTVPSPYEQYF
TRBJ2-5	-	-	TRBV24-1	TGTGCCACCAGTGACCCAGGACTCCTACAAGAGACCCAGTACTTC	CATSDPGLLQETQYF
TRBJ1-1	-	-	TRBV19	TGTGCCAGTAGTATAGACACCCGGGTGGACACTGAAGCTTTCTTT	CASSIDTRVDTEAFF